This TCR beta chain was retrieved from a study of blood T cells in healthy people across ages. Combining a sample-barcoded 5' primer with a J-beta primer mix, a second PCR ran for 7 to 11 cycles. Each cDNA molecule, via a template-switch adaptor with 12 random nucleotides, was tagged. One entry per CDR3 protein, called by TCRdb with MiXCR from the 5' RACE reads. The sample consists of 1.5 million to 1.9 million distinct CDR3 sequences, 42% of them appearing once. Trimming took 2 bases from V and 4 from J; bases not matched to a gene: 5. The CDR3 extends over 16 amino acids. Germline V CDR1 and CDR2: MGHDK, SYGVNS.

The chain uses TRBV25-1 and TRBJ2-1; the match to TRBD2 covers 10 bases. The receptor was derived from a woman between 18 and 30 years old in good health. Specimen: blood. CDR3 in amino acids: CASSEGIAGGYNEQFF. Here the CDR3 DNA reads TGTGCCAGCAGTGAAGGGATAGCGGGGGGTTACAATGAGCAGTTCTTC.